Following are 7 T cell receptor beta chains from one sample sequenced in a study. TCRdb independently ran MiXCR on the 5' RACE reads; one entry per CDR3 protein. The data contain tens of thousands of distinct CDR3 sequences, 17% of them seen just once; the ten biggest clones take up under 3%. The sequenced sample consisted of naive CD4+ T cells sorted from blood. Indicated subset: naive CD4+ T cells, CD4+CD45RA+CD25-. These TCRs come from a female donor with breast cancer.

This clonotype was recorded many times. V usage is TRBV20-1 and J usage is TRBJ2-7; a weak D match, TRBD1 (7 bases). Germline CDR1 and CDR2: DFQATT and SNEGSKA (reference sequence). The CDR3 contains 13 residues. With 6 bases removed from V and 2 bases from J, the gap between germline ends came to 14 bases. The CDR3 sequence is CSAQGGSTYEQYF. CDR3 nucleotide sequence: TGCAGTGCCCAGGGGGGTTCAACCTACGAGCAGTACTTC.

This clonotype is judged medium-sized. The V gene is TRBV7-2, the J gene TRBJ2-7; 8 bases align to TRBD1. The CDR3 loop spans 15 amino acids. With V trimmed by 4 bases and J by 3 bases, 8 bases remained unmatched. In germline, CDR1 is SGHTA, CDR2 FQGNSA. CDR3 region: CASSSQGAFVYEQYF. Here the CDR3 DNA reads TGTGCCAGCAGCTCCCAGGGGGCGTTCGTCTACGAGCAGTACTTC.

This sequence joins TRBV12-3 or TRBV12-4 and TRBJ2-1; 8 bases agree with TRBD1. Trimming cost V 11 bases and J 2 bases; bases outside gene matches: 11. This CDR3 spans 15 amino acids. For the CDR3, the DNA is TGTGCCTCACAGGCGGGACAGGACACCTACAATGAGCAGTTCTTC. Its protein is CASQAGQDTYNEQFF.

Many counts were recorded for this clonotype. The CDR3: CASSYSEGVNGYTF. For the CDR3, the DNA is TGTGCCAGCAGTTACTCGGAAGGGGTAAATGGCTACACCTTC. The chain links TRBV6-6 to TRBJ1-2; maybe TRBD1 (5 bases). CDR1 MNHNY and CDR2 SVGAGI come from the germline V gene (reference sequence). Trimming pared 0 bases from V and 6 bases from J, leaving 11 bases between. The CDR3 consists of 14 residues.

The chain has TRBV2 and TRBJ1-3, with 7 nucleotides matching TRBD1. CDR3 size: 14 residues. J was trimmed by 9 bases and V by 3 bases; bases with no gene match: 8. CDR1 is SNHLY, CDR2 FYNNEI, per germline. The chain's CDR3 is CASSDRTGSGTIYF. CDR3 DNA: TGTGCCAGCAGTGACCGGACAGGAAGTGGCACCATATATTTT.

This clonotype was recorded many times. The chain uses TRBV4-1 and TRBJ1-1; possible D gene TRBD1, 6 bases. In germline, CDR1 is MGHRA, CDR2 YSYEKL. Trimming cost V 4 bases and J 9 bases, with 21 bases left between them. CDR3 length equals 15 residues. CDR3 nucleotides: TGCGCCAGCAGCCGGGGAAATTGGGGGGGCGCGAAAGCTTTCTTT. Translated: CASSRGNWGGAKAFF.

The CDR3 sequence: CSAPGTSGRNEQFF. As DNA, the CDR3 is TGCAGTGCTCCCGGGACTAGCGGTCGGAATGAGCAGTTCTTC. The chain links TRBV20-1 to TRBJ2-1, with 11 bases aligning to TRBD2. Germline V gives CDR1 DFQATT, CDR2 SNEGSKA (reference sequence). The length of the CDR3 is 14 residues. Unmatched junction bases numbered 7, after V lost 5 bases and J lost 7 bases.